Listed below are T cell receptor beta chains from one sample, sequenced in a study of blood T cell repertoires in COVID-19. Produced via immunoSEQ multiplex PCR; TCRdb's table is partial and in-frame only. The data show roughly 120,000 clones, over 60% seen once. Source material: peripheral blood. These receptors all come from a human donor in a cohort sampled during active or convalescent COVID-19. Each CDR3 is given with its conserved first and last residue. The order of the fields is V gene, D gene, J gene, clone size, CDR3 DNA, CDR3 protein. The D gene is left open where the match is weak. A row's size may be missing; if present it is once, few, many or a size class.

V gene: TRBV19
D gene: NA
J gene: TRBJ1-6
clone size: NA
CDR3 DNA: TGTGCCAGTAGGACGACAGGCTATAATTCACCCCTCCACTTT
CDR3 protein: CASRTTGYNSPLHF

V gene: TRBV28
D gene: NA
J gene: TRBJ1-2
clone size: once
CDR3 DNA: TGTGCCAGCAGTTCGATAACTTCTTGGCTAAGCGGGAACTATGGCTACACCTTC
CDR3 protein: CASSSITSWLSGNYGYTF

V gene: TRBV7-2
D gene: TRBD2
J gene: TRBJ2-1
clone size: NA
CDR3 DNA: TGTGCCAGCAGCTTAAAGGCGGGGGGGTTGCATGAGCAGTTCTTC
CDR3 protein: CASSLKAGGLHEQFF

V gene: TRBV12-5
D gene: TRBD1
J gene: TRBJ2-3
clone size: NA
CDR3 DNA: TGTGCTAGTGGTTTGGGACAGGGAGCAGATACGCAGTATTTT
CDR3 protein: CASGLGQGADTQYF

V gene: TRBV25-1
D gene: TRBD1
J gene: TRBJ2-2
clone size: once
CDR3 DNA: TGTGCCAGCAGTGAAAGGGGGCTCGTGGCAGCGAACACCGGGGAGCTGTTTTTT
CDR3 protein: CASSERGLVAANTGELFF

V gene: TRBV4-2
D gene: TRBD2
J gene: TRBJ2-1
clone size: NA
CDR3 DNA: TGTGCCAGCAGCCAATCGAGGACTAGCGAATACAATGAGCAGTTCTTC
CDR3 protein: CASSQSRTSEYNEQFF

V gene: TRBV5-5
D gene: TRBD2
J gene: TRBJ2-3
clone size: NA
CDR3 DNA: TGTGCCAGCAGCTTGCGGGGACTAGCGGGAACAGATACGCAGTATTTT
CDR3 protein: CASSLRGLAGTDTQYF

V gene: TRBV29-1
D gene: TRBD1
J gene: TRBJ1-1
clone size: NA
CDR3 DNA: TGCAGCGTTGAGAAAGGGGGCTTCACTGAAGCTTTCTTT
CDR3 protein: CSVEKGGFTEAFF

V gene: TRBV5-1
D gene: TRBD1
J gene: TRBJ1-2
clone size: few
CDR3 DNA: TGCGCCAGCAGCTTGGCCCGACCGACAGGGGGCGTTTTCGGTGGCTACACCTTC
CDR3 protein: CASSLARPTGGVFGGYTF

V gene: TRBV7-2
D gene: NA
J gene: TRBJ2-1
clone size: NA
CDR3 DNA: TGTGCCAGCAGCTTAGATGGACGGGGGAGTGAGCAGTTCTTC
CDR3 protein: CASSLDGRGSEQFF

V gene: TRBV3-1/TRBV3-2
D gene: TRBD1
J gene: TRBJ2-7
clone size: NA
CDR3 DNA: TGTGCCAGCAGCCCCCGACAGGGATGGGACTACGAGCAGTACTTC
CDR3 protein: CASSPRQGWDYEQYF

V gene: TRBV27
D gene: NA
J gene: TRBJ2-2
clone size: NA
CDR3 DNA: TGTGCCAGCAGTTCCACTCAGGGTACCGGGGAGCTGTTTTTT
CDR3 protein: CASSSTQGTGELFF

V gene: TRBV15
D gene: NA
J gene: TRBJ1-6
clone size: NA
CDR3 DNA: TGTGCCACCAGCAGAGAACAGGGCTCTTATTCACCCCTCCACTTT
CDR3 protein: CATSREQGSYSPLHF

V gene: TRBV15
D gene: TRBD2
J gene: TRBJ2-2
clone size: NA
CDR3 DNA: TGTGCCACCAGCAGAGATTGGGCTAGCGGGAACACCGGGGAGCTGTTTTTT
CDR3 protein: CATSRDWASGNTGELFF

V gene: TRBV5-1
D gene: NA
J gene: TRBJ1-5
clone size: NA
CDR3 DNA: TGCGCCAGCAGCTTGGACGCAGGGGCAAGCAATCAGCCCCAGCATTTT
CDR3 protein: CASSLDAGASNQPQHF

V gene: TRBV28
D gene: NA
J gene: TRBJ1-6
clone size: few
CDR3 DNA: TGTGCCAGCACAGAGAGGAATTCACCCCTCCACTTT
CDR3 protein: CASTERNSPLHF

V gene: TRBV6-5
D gene: NA
J gene: TRBJ1-5
clone size: NA
CDR3 DNA: TGTGCCACCCGGCTAGATTGGTTTCAGCCCCAGCATTTT
CDR3 protein: CATRLDWFQPQHF

V gene: TRBV29-1
D gene: NA
J gene: TRBJ2-1
clone size: NA
CDR3 DNA: TGCAGCGTTGAACTAGCGCTAACCTACAATGAGCAGTTCTTC
CDR3 protein: CSVELALTYNEQFF

V gene: TRBV4-3
D gene: TRBD1
J gene: TRBJ2-1
clone size: NA
CDR3 DNA: TGCGCCAGCAGCCACCTCCCGGGACAGGGATCGGGGAACAATGAGCAGTTCTTC
CDR3 protein: CASSHLPGQGSGNNEQFF

V gene: TRBV7-6
D gene: NA
J gene: TRBJ2-3
clone size: NA
CDR3 DNA: TGTGCCAGCAGCTTGGGACTCCTGGGGCCAGATACGCAGTATTTT
CDR3 protein: CASSLGLLGPDTQYF

V gene: TRBV29-1
D gene: NA
J gene: TRBJ1-3
clone size: NA
CDR3 DNA: TGCAGCGTTCGTCCGTGGTCAGACTCTGGAAACACCATATATTTT
CDR3 protein: CSVRPWSDSGNTIYF

V gene: TRBV2
D gene: NA
J gene: TRBJ1-5
clone size: few
CDR3 DNA: TGTGCCAGCAGTGACCCCCTTAATAGCAATCAGCCCCAGCATTTT
CDR3 protein: CASSDPLNSNQPQHF

V gene: TRBV5-1
D gene: TRBD1
J gene: TRBJ1-2
clone size: NA
CDR3 DNA: TGCGCCAGCAGCTTATATTTCGTTCCCGGGACAGGGAGTAGTGATGGCTACACCTTC
CDR3 protein: CASSLYFVPGTGSSDGYTF

V gene: TRBV6-2/TRBV6-3
D gene: TRBD2
J gene: TRBJ2-1
clone size: NA
CDR3 DNA: TGTGCCAGCAGCGGACTAGCGGGAGATACGGACTACAATGAGCAGTTCTTC
CDR3 protein: CASSGLAGDTDYNEQFF

V gene: TRBV19
D gene: TRBD2
J gene: TRBJ2-3
clone size: NA
CDR3 DNA: TGTGCCACAAAACTAGCGGGAGGGCCGAGCACAGATACGCAGTATTTT
CDR3 protein: CATKLAGGPSTDTQYF

V gene: TRBV6-5
D gene: NA
J gene: TRBJ1-3
clone size: NA
CDR3 DNA: TGTGCCACTCGTCGGGGTCCCGGAAACACCATATATTTT
CDR3 protein: CATRRGPGNTIYF

V gene: TRBV6-2/TRBV6-3
D gene: NA
J gene: TRBJ2-7
clone size: NA
CDR3 DNA: TGTGCCAGCAGTTACTCCCTAGACAGGAATCGTATCTCCTACGAGCAGTACTTC
CDR3 protein: CASSYSLDRNRISYEQYF

V gene: TRBV7-3
D gene: TRBD2
J gene: TRBJ2-3
clone size: once
CDR3 DNA: TGTGCCAGCAGCTTCAGCGGGAGAGAGGAGCAGTATTTT
CDR3 protein: CASSFSGREEQYF

V gene: TRBV9
D gene: NA
J gene: TRBJ2-3
clone size: NA
CDR3 DNA: TGTGCCAGCAGCGTAGGACCCCACGGCGACGAGCAGGCGCAGTATTTT
CDR3 protein: CASSVGPHGDEQAQYF

V gene: TRBV10-3
D gene: TRBD1
J gene: TRBJ2-1
clone size: NA
CDR3 DNA: TGTGCCATCAGTTTGGGAAGGACAGGGTTTTACAATGAGCAGTTCTTC
CDR3 protein: CAISLGRTGFYNEQFF

V gene: TRBV28
D gene: TRBD1
J gene: TRBJ2-7
clone size: NA
CDR3 DNA: TGTGCCAGCAGTCCCGCCGGGACAGGGTCTTACGAGCAGTACTTC
CDR3 protein: CASSPAGTGSYEQYF

V gene: TRBV6-6
D gene: TRBD2
J gene: TRBJ2-1
clone size: NA
CDR3 DNA: TGTGCCAGCAGTTTGAGCGGGGGGAACAATGAGCAGTTCTTC
CDR3 protein: CASSLSGGNNEQFF

V gene: TRBV13
D gene: NA
J gene: TRBJ2-3
clone size: NA
CDR3 DNA: TGTGCCAGCAGCCCGGGAAAGGGCCAAGATACGCAGTATTTT
CDR3 protein: CASSPGKGQDTQYF

V gene: TRBV27
D gene: TRBD2
J gene: TRBJ2-2
clone size: NA
CDR3 DNA: TGTGCCAGCACTGGTCGGGGGGGCCCCGGGGAGCTGTTTTTT
CDR3 protein: CASTGRGGPGELFF

V gene: TRBV3-1/TRBV3-2
D gene: NA
J gene: TRBJ1-1
clone size: NA
CDR3 DNA: TGTGCCAGCAGCCCCAGCGGACGGGGGAACACTGAAGCTTTCTTT
CDR3 protein: CASSPSGRGNTEAFF

V gene: TRBV5-6
D gene: NA
J gene: TRBJ2-6
clone size: NA
CDR3 DNA: TGTGCCAGCAGCTTGTGGGGCAGGGCCGACTCTGGGGCCAACGTCCTGACTTTC
CDR3 protein: CASSLWGRADSGANVLTF

V gene: TRBV24-1
D gene: NA
J gene: TRBJ1-1
clone size: NA
CDR3 DNA: TGTGCCAAAGCCGGGGGTCTCGACGGCACTGAAGCTTTCTTT
CDR3 protein: CAKAGGLDGTEAFF

V gene: TRBV10-2
D gene: NA
J gene: TRBJ1-2
clone size: few
CDR3 DNA: TGCGCCAGCACCAGGGATATGAACTATGGCTACACCTTC
CDR3 protein: CASTRDMNYGYTF

V gene: TRBV3-1/TRBV3-2
D gene: TRBD1
J gene: TRBJ1-4
clone size: NA
CDR3 DNA: TGTGCCAGCAGCCCGCCCGGACAGGGGAATGAAAAACTGTTTTTT
CDR3 protein: CASSPPGQGNEKLFF

V gene: TRBV4-2
D gene: TRBD1
J gene: TRBJ1-5
clone size: NA
CDR3 DNA: TGTGCCAGCAGCCAAGCGGGACAGGTCAATCAGCCCCAGCATTTT
CDR3 protein: CASSQAGQVNQPQHF

V gene: TRBV7-2
D gene: NA
J gene: TRBJ1-1
clone size: once
CDR3 DNA: TGTGCCAGCAGCGCACAAACAGGGTTTAGTGGGGACACTGAAGCTTTCTTT
CDR3 protein: CASSAQTGFSGDTEAFF

V gene: TRBV24-1
D gene: TRBD2
J gene: TRBJ2-1
clone size: NA
CDR3 DNA: TGTGCCACCAGTGACTTTAACAGCGGGAGGTGGAATGAGCAGTTCTTC
CDR3 protein: CATSDFNSGRWNEQFF

V gene: TRBV28
D gene: TRBD2
J gene: TRBJ2-3
clone size: NA
CDR3 DNA: TGTGCCAGCAGTAAATGGGGGAGGGCAGATACGCAGTATTTT
CDR3 protein: CASSKWGRADTQYF

V gene: TRBV6-5
D gene: TRBD1
J gene: TRBJ2-7
clone size: NA
CDR3 DNA: TGTGCCAGCACTCCAGGGGGGCAGGGGGCGTACGAGCAGTACTTC
CDR3 protein: CASTPGGQGAYEQYF

V gene: TRBV4-1
D gene: TRBD2
J gene: TRBJ2-3
clone size: NA
CDR3 DNA: TGCGCCAGCAGCCCCAGAGGTAGCACTAGCGGGGCAACAGATACGCAGTATTTT
CDR3 protein: CASSPRGSTSGATDTQYF

V gene: TRBV6-2/TRBV6-3
D gene: NA
J gene: TRBJ1-5
clone size: NA
CDR3 DNA: TGTGCCAGCAGTTCCGCCAACAGGGCCGGCCAGCCCCAGCATTTT
CDR3 protein: CASSSANRAGQPQHF

V gene: TRBV7-9
D gene: TRBD1
J gene: TRBJ1-1
clone size: few
CDR3 DNA: TGTGCCAGCAGCTTAGTCGGGACAGGGCTAACTTTCTTT
CDR3 protein: CASSLVGTGLTFF

V gene: TRBV4-3
D gene: NA
J gene: TRBJ2-1
clone size: NA
CDR3 DNA: TGCGCCAGCAGCCAAGATCGTGCAGGGGGGCATGAGGGGCAGTTCTTC
CDR3 protein: CASSQDRAGGHEGQFF

V gene: TRBV7-2
D gene: NA
J gene: TRBJ2-3
clone size: NA
CDR3 DNA: TGTGCCAGCAGCGCCGGGTGGGGGGTGGAGGGTACGCAGTATTTT
CDR3 protein: CASSAGWGVEGTQYF

V gene: TRBV7-9
D gene: NA
J gene: TRBJ2-1
clone size: NA
CDR3 DNA: TGTGCCAGCAGCTTCAGGGTTTACAATGAGCAGTTCTTC
CDR3 protein: CASSFRVYNEQFF